The subject of this entry is one T cell receptor beta chain. Cells were sorted from thawed PBMC rested overnight and stained with GMM-loaded CD1B tetramer, viability dye and anti-CD3. The CD1B tetramers carried C32 glucose monomycolate purified from Rhodococcus equi. Before cryopreservation, the sorted PBMC lost their CD14-expressing monocytes. This sample is drawn from a study of T cells in tuberculosis. As for the study in general: T cells were selected with CD1B tetramers loaded with glucose monomycolate. Findings of the study overall: T cells binding CD1B-GMM tetramer weakly possibly escaped the sort.

Sequencing of TCR-alpha and TCR-beta chains was unpaired. Produced via immunoSEQ multiplex PCR; TCRdb's table is partial and in-frame only. Among 85,000 to 100,000 clones listed, around 90% were seen once. Germline CDR1 is MNHNS and CDR2 is SASEGT. This CDR3 region has 15 residues. J was trimmed by 1 base and V by 5 bases; bases with no gene match: 4. J is TRBJ2-3 and V is TRBV6-1, with 9 positions matching TRBD2. Sequencing was carried out using CD1b-GMM tetramer-negative cells sorted from PBMCs. This TCR was sampled from an adult woman with latent tuberculosis. The CDR3 DNA reads as TGTGCCAGCAGTCCGTTAGCGGGGGGCACAGATACGCAGTATTTT. This gives the protein CASSPLAGGTDTQYF.